A selection of T cell receptor beta chains follows, all from one sample in a study of T cells in Graves' hyperthyroidism and ophthalmopathy. A single record per CDR3 protein comes from TCRdb applying MiXCR to the multiplex PCR reads. The data show 30,000 to 45,000 distinct CDR3 sequences, with 40% to 65% seen just once and 17% held by the top ten. The sample consisted of blood. The receptors here all came from a man aged 35 to 55 with Graves' ophthalmopathy. CDR3s include the opening cysteine and the closing phenylalanine or tryptophan. Each record gives: D gene, J gene, V gene, clone size, CDR3 DNA, CDR3 protein. D genes are given only for firm matches. Clone size, where shown, is once, few, many, or a class for clones that have expanded.

>.|TRBJ1-4|TRBV5-4|many
TGTGCCAGCCGGGACGGGACTAATGAAAAACTGTTTTTT
CASRDGTNEKLFF
>.|TRBJ2-5|TRBV4-2|.
TGTGCCAGCAGCCCCGGGTGGACTTCAGAGACCCAGTACTTC
CASSPGWTSETQYF
>.|TRBJ2-3|TRBV28|many
TGTGCCAGCAGATCATCGGGGGCCACAGATACGCAGTATTTT
CASRSSGATDTQYF
>.|TRBJ2-5|TRBV5-1|.
TGCGCCAGCAGCTTGGAGGGGCCGGGGACCCAGTACTTC
CASSLEGPGTQYF
>.|TRBJ2-1|TRBV2|many
TGTGCCAGCAGCGGGGGGGACAGCAGCTCCTACAATGAGCAGTTCTTC
CASSGGDSSSYNEQFF
>.|TRBJ2-3|TRBV30|many
TGTGCCTGGAGTGTAATAGAAGCCACAGATACGCAGTATTTT
CAWSVIEATDTQYF
>.|TRBJ2-5|TRBV2|many
TGTGCCAGCAGTGAAGCGGGCGCGAGAGAAGAGACCCAGTACTTC
CASSEAGAREETQYF
>.|TRBJ2-2|TRBV10-3|once
TGTGCCATCAGTGAGTGGGTCCCAAGGAACAAGGGCACCGGGGAGCTGTTTTTT
CAISEWVPRNKGTGELFF
>TRBD2|TRBJ2-1|TRBV20-1|.
TGCAGTGTATTTAGCGGGGGGATTCCCTACAATGAGCAGTTCTTC
CSVFSGGIPYNEQFF
>TRBD2|TRBJ2-7|TRBV20-1|.
TGCAGTGCTGGGGGACTAGCGGGAGGCGAGCAGTACTTC
CSAGGLAGGEQYF
>.|TRBJ1-5|TRBV2|.
TGTGCCAGCAGTGATGGCAGGGCCAACTACGAGCATTTT
CASSDGRANYEHF
>.|TRBJ1-6|TRBV6-1|once
TGTGCCAGCAGTGTTCGACTAGCGGGGGGCGTTTCACCCCTCCACTTT
CASSVRLAGGVSPLHF
>.|TRBJ1-2|TRBV7-2|.
TGTGCCAGCAAAATAGGGGGGTACACCTTC
CASKIGGYTF